The 23 T cell receptor beta chains below come from one sample, sequenced in a study of lymphopenia after photon versus proton radiotherapy. Clones were read by immunoSEQ multiplex PCR, and TCRdb kept only the in-frame ones, dropping some. The table has about 34,000 clones, nearly 85% seen once; the top ten hold about 15%. The material was peripheral blood, obtained from a patient treated with proton-based radiotherapy. Every receptor here comes from a woman aged 70-85 years with pancreatic cancer.

The rearrangement joins TRBV21-1 to TRBJ2-7; the listed D gene, TRBD2, was not tested against the DNA. TRBV21-1 is a known pseudogene. The length of the CDR3 is 14 residues. CDR3 in amino acids: CASSSSSAHYEQYF. The CDR3 DNA reads TGTGCCAGCAGCAGTTCTAGCGCACACTACGAGCAGTACTTC.

This chain connects TRBV6-6 to TRBJ2-7; 7 bases agree with TRBD2. Germline lookup yields CDR1 MNHNY and CDR2 SVGAGI (reference sequence). The CDR3 totals 15 residues. V was pared by 3 bases and J by 3 bases, with 8 bases of the junction left unmatched. DNA of the CDR3: TGTGCCAGCAGTTATTACTTGGGAGGGATCTACGAGCAGTACTTC. Residues: CASSYYLGGIYEQYF.

The V call is TRBV5-1, the J call TRBJ2-7, with TRBD2 matching over 8 bases. Germline V CDR1 and CDR2: SGHRS, YFSETQ. This CDR3 is built from 15 residues. Trimming cost V 0 bases and J 5 bases; bases outside gene matches: 7. The CDR3 spells CASSLGPSGSHEQYF. CDR3 in DNA: TGCGCCAGCAGCTTGGGTCCCAGCGGGAGCCACGAGCAGTACTTC.

The rearrangement joins TRBV12-5 to TRBJ2-7, with a possible D match to TRBD1 (5 bases). The CDR3 runs 13 residues. Between the trimmed V and J ends, which lost 1 base and 3 bases, there was a span of 7 bases. Germline V gene data show CDR1 as LGHNT and CDR2 as FRNRAP. The CDR3 loop is CASGLGTSYEQYF. CDR3 nucleotides: TGTGCTAGTGGTTTGGGGACAAGCTACGAGCAGTACTTC.

V and J are TRBV19 and TRBJ1-2; TRBD1 might be the D (5 bases). Germline V gene sequence: CDR1 LNHDA, CDR2 SQIVND (reference sequence). V lost 5 bases to trimming and J lost 4 bases, with 20 bases between them. CDR3 length: 16 residues. The CDR3 loop reads CASSAGGTISGYGYTF. The CDR3 DNA sequence: TGTGCCAGTAGTGCTGGCGGGACGATAAGTGGCTATGGCTACACCTTC.

V and J are TRBV28 and TRBJ2-1; TRBD1 agrees at 10 bases. V shed 6 bases and J 10 bases; nucleotides not matched to a gene: 12. Germline CDR1 MDHEN, CDR2 SYDVKM. CDR3 size: 15 residues. The CDR3 is CASRPGTGELTEQFF. The CDR3 DNA sequence: TGTGCCAGCAGACCTGGGACAGGGGAATTAACCGAGCAGTTCTTC.

The gene calls are TRBV28 and TRBJ1-1, with 7 bases lining up with TRBD1. Trimming removed 2 bases from V and 1 base from J; junction bases left unmatched: 4. Germline CDR1 reads MDHEN; CDR2 reads SYDVKM. The CDR3 extends over 15 amino acids. DNA of the CDR3: TGTGCCAGCAGTTTACCCGGGACAGCGAACACTGAAGCTTTCTTT. Translating it yields CASSLPGTANTEAFF.

The chain couples TRBV5-4 to TRBJ2-2, with 14 bases fitting TRBD2. Germline assignment: CDR1 SGHNT and CDR2 YYREEE (reference sequence). This CDR3 has 18 amino acids. The V and J ends lost 4 bases and 5 bases, in that order; junction bases with no gene match: 10. The CDR3: CASSPGLAGVGGTGELFF. The CDR3 DNA follows: TGTGCCAGCAGCCCGGGACTAGCGGGAGTCGGGGGGACCGGGGAGCTGTTTTTT.

This clone was detected only once. V is TRBV9 and J is TRBJ2-2, with D tentatively TRBD1 (6 bases). CDR3 length: 16 residues. In germline, CDR1 is SGDLS, CDR2 YYNGEE. V lost 4 bases to trimming and J lost 0 bases, with 13 bases between them. DNA for the CDR3: TGTGCCAGCAGCCCCCGTGGGGGCACGAACACCGGGGAGCTGTTTTTT. This gives the protein CASSPRGGTNTGELFF.

The rearrangement links TRBV15 to TRBJ2-7, with D possibly being TRBD1 (5 bases). The CDR3 is 14 residues long. Germline V gene sequence: CDR1 LNHNV, CDR2 YYDKDF (reference sequence). Trimming stripped 0 bases from V and 3 bases from J, with 9 bases between. In nucleotides, the CDR3 is TGTGCCACCAGCAGAGATCAGGGATACTACGAGCAGTACTTC. It specifies CATSRDQGYYEQYF.

DNA for the CDR3: TGTGCCAGCAGCGTAGTTGCAGGGCCGGTCGGCTCCTACGAGCAGTACTTC. It specifies CASSVVAGPVGSYEQYF. The rearrangement joins TRBV9 to TRBJ2-7; possible D gene TRBD1, 5 bases. Trimming took off 0 bases at V and 0 bases at J, with 16 bases between the two ends. CDR3 length: 17 amino acids. Germline-derived CDR1 and CDR2 are SGDLS and YYNGEE.

The chain uses TRBV19 and TRBJ2-1; D remains unclear. V was shortened by 6 bases and J by 0 bases, with 15 bases between the two germline ends. The CDR3 totals 16 residues. In germline, CDR1 is LNHDA, CDR2 SQIVND (reference sequence). As DNA, the CDR3 is TGTGCCAGTAGCATAATAGGCGGTAGCTCCTACAATGAGCAGTTCTTC. It codes for CASSIIGGSSYNEQFF.

This chain connects TRBV20-1 to TRBJ1-5, with D uncertain. Trimming took off 6 bases at V and 6 bases at J, with 9 bases between the two ends. The CDR3 is made up of 11 amino acids. Germline loops: CDR1 DFQATT, CDR2 SNEGSKA (reference sequence). Here the CDR3 reads CSAARSQPQHF. The CDR3 bases are TGCAGTGCAGCGAGGAGTCAGCCCCAGCATTTT.

The V call is TRBV28, the J call TRBJ1-5, with 10 bases aligning to TRBD1. The germline CDR1 and CDR2 sequences are MDHEN and SYDVKM. The V gene end was trimmed by 1 base and the J gene end by 2 bases; junction bases not matched to a gene: 8. The CDR3 contains 18 residues. DNA for the CDR3: TGTGCCAGCAGTTTATTTGGGACAGGGGTATCAGGCAATCAGCCCCAGCATTTT. Residues: CASSLFGTGVSGNQPQHF.

The chain recombines TRBV4-1 with TRBJ2-1; 8 bases line up with TRBD2. This CDR3 contains 15 residues. Germline lookup yields CDR1 MGHRA and CDR2 YSYEKL. V dropped 3 bases and J dropped 4; count of bases not matched to a gene: 5. CDR3 residues: CASSHQTSEYNEQFF. The CDR3 coding sequence is TGCGCCAGCAGCCACCAGACTAGCGAGTACAATGAGCAGTTCTTC.

This clone was counted a single time. The chain joins TRBV7-2 to TRBJ2-2, with D possibly TRBD2 on 5 matching bases. The length of the CDR3 is 17 residues. V lost 1 base to trimming and J lost 5 bases, with 17 bases between them. CDR1 SGHTA and CDR2 FQGNSA come from the germline V gene. The CDR3 protein is CASSLDQVGVGTGELFF. CDR3 DNA sequence: TGTGCCAGCAGCTTAGATCAAGTGGGAGTAGGGACCGGGGAGCTGTTTTTT. Full variable domain (remainder filled in from reference TRBV7-2 and TRBJ2-2): GAGVSQSPSNKVTEKGKDVELRCDPISGHTALYWYRQSLGQGLEFLIYFQGNSAPDKSGLPSDRFSAERTGGSVSTLTIQRTQQEDSAVYLCASSLDQVGVGTGELFFGEGSRLTVL.

The chain is built from TRBV19 and TRBJ1-3; TRBD1 is a possible D gene (6 bases). Trimming cost V 4 bases and J 2 bases, with 9 bases left between them. The CDR3 loop spans 14 amino acids. CDR1 is LNHDA and CDR2 is SQIVND in the germline V gene (reference sequence). The CDR3 nucleotides read TGTGCCAGTAGTACCACAGGGACTGGAAACACCATATATTTT. It is translated as CASSTTGTGNTIYF. The full variable domain, completed using reference TRBV19 and TRBJ1-3, is DGGITQSPKYLFRKEGQNVTLSCEQNLNHDAMYWYRQDPGQGLRLIYYSQIVNDFQKGDIAEGYSVSREKKESFPLTVTSAQKNPTAFYLCASSTTGTGNTIYFGEGSWLTVV.

This clone was observed once. This chain connects TRBV27 to TRBJ2-2; TRBD1 or TRBD2 may be the D gene (6 bases each). V was clipped by 1 base and J by 0 bases, with 18 bases between them. Germline-derived CDR1 and CDR2 are MNHEY and SMNVEV (reference sequence). The CDR3 contains 19 residues. CDR3 in amino acids: CASSLFAKGVAANTGELFF. The CDR3 region has the DNA TGTGCCAGCAGTTTATTCGCCAAGGGGGTAGCGGCGAACACCGGGGAGCTGTTTTTT.

This clone has more than one count but fewer than ten. The rearrangement joins TRBV5-8 to TRBJ2-7; unclear D gene. The CDR3 extends over 12 amino acids. Germline V CDR1 and CDR2: SGHTS, YDEGEE. V was trimmed by 6 bases and J by 7 bases, leaving 14 bases between them. Written as DNA, the CDR3 is TGTGCCAGCATCGCAGGCTTGAGGGAGCAGTACTTC. It is translated as CASIAGLREQYF.

This clone is a singleton in its sample. The V call is TRBV28, the J call TRBJ1-5; 8 bases are shared with TRBD1. Germline CDR1 and CDR2: MDHEN and SYDVKM. The CDR3 is 15 residues long. V was clipped by 7 bases and J by 0 bases; unmatched bases: 5. The CDR3 region has the DNA TGTGCCAGCACCCCTGGGACAGGTAGCAATCAGCCCCAGCATTTT. Its translation: CASTPGTGSNQPQHF.

The V call is TRBV5-6, the J call TRBJ2-7, with 9 bases matching TRBD1. The trim removed 4 bases at V and 4 bases at J, leaving 9 bases unmatched. This CDR3 contains 15 residues. CDR1 and CDR2 (germline): SGHDT, YYEEEE. The CDR3: CASSPGTGLKYEQYF. The CDR3 DNA is TGTGCCAGCAGCCCCGGGACAGGGTTAAAGTACGAGCAGTACTTC. The full variable domain, completed using reference TRBV5-6 and TRBJ2-7, is DAGVTQSPTHLIKTRGQQVTLRCSPKSGHDTVSWYQQALGQGPQFIFQYYEEEERQRGNFPDRFSGHQFPNYSSELNVNALLLGDSALYLCASSPGTGLKYEQYFGPGTRLTVT.

The chain recombines TRBV15 with TRBJ2-5; TRBD2 agrees at 8 bases. V was pared by 3 bases and J by 7 bases, with 10 bases of the junction left unmatched. The CDR3 covers 15 residues. Germline CDR1 is LNHNV and CDR2 is YYDKDF (reference sequence). The CDR3 coding sequence is TGTGCCACCAGCAGTCCCAGCGGGAGATGGGGGACCCAGTACTTC. It yields the protein CATSSPSGRWGTQYF.

V and J are TRBV9 and TRBJ1-4; possibly TRBD1 for D (5 bases). Germline CDR1 is SGDLS and CDR2 is YYNGEE. This CDR3 spans 17 amino acids. The CDR3 nucleotides are TGTGGCATCCTAAGCGGCAGGGTCGGGGTATCTAATGAAAAACTGTTTTTT. It yields the protein CGILSGRVGVSNEKLFF. Drawing the rest from reference TRBV9 and TRBJ1-4, the complete variable domain is DSGVTQTPKHLITATGQRVTLRCSPRSGDLSVYWYQQSLDQGLQFLIQYYNGEERAKGNILERFSAQQFPDLHSELNLSSLELGDSALYFCGILSGRVGVSNEKLFFGSGTQLSVL.